This is a list of T cell receptor beta chains from one sample in a study of cytomegalovirus exposure and HLA in healthy donors. The method was immunoSEQ multiplex PCR; TCRdb's version includes in-frame clones alone and lacks a portion of them. The sample lists under 150,000 clones; 81% were seen once. The sequenced sample was PBMCs. All receptors come from a man between 18 and 29 years old in good health and CMV-seronegative. CDR3s include the opening cysteine and the closing phenylalanine or tryptophan. A D gene is named only where the DNA matches it firmly. Expanded clones get a size class; other rows say once, few or many, or leave the size out.

abundance | j_gene | d_gene | v_gene | CDR3nt | CDR3aa
- | TRBJ1-2 | TRBD1 | TRBV25-1 | TGTGCCAGCAGTGAATGGGGTCAGGGGGCATACAATGGCTACACCTTC | CASSEWGQGAYNGYTF
- | TRBJ2-7 | - | TRBV6-5 | TGTGCCAGCAGTTACGGGGGCCCGAGCTCCTACGAGCAGTACTTC | CASSYGGPSSYEQYF
- | TRBJ2-2 | TRBD2 | TRBV5-1 | TGCGCCAGCAGCTGGAACGGGGAGGGCACCGGGGAGCTGTTTTTT | CASSWNGEGTGELFF
- | TRBJ1-5 | - | TRBV15 | TGTGCCACCAGCAGAGGAGGGTATCAGCCCCAGCATTTT | CATSRGGYQPQHF
once | TRBJ1-2 | - | TRBV7-2 | TGTGCCAGCAGCTTAGTTGAGGAGGGGTATGGCTACACCTTC | CASSLVEEGYGYTF
once | TRBJ2-2 | - | TRBV30 | TGTGCCTGGAGCACTCAGGGTCCCGGGGAGCTGTTTTTT | CAWSTQGPGELFF
- | TRBJ2-2 | - | TRBV9 | TGTGCCAGCAGCTCAAGACTGGCCCAGGAGCTGTTTTTT | CASSSRLAQELFF
- | TRBJ2-5 | TRBD2 | TRBV2 | TGTGCCAGCAGTGTTAGCGGGGGCCGAGAGACCCAGTACTTC | CASSVSGGRETQYF
- | TRBJ1-2 | TRBD1 | TRBV6-5 | TGTGCCAGCAGTTACATGGCTAGGGGGCACTATGGCTACACCTTC | CASSYMARGHYGYTF
- | TRBJ1-6 | TRBD1 | TRBV30 | TGTGCCTGGGCCGTGACAGGGGCCCTAACTTTT | CAWAVTGALTF
- | TRBJ2-7 | TRBD1 | TRBV10-1 | TGCGCCAGCAGTGAGATTTTAGGGGGCCGTCGGGACGAGCAGTACTTC | CASSEILGGRRDEQYF
- | TRBJ1-1 | TRBD1 | TRBV5-4 | TGTGCCAGCAGCTTGTTCCAGGGGGTATTTGTGAACACTGAAGCTTTCTTT | CASSLFQGVFVNTEAFF
few | TRBJ1-4 | - | TRBV10-1 | TGCGCCAGCAGTCCCGGACGGTTTCGGGAGGAAAAACTGTTTTTT | CASSPGRFREEKLFF